The rows below give T cell receptor beta chains drawn from one sample of a study of siplizumab effects on memory and regulatory T cells. Measured with immunoSEQ multiplex PCR; TCRdb has only the in-frame clones, and not every one. The sample gives 70,000 to 90,000 clones, 85% to 90% of which show up once; roughly 15% is in the top ten. The sample comprised CD4+ T cells sorted from blood. All receptors come from a human donor in good health. Both conserved end residues are part of each CDR3. Each record gives: clone size, J gene, V gene, D gene, CDR3 DNA, CDR3 protein. The D gene is left open where the match is weak. Rows give clone size only sometimes, using once, few, many, or a class for an expanded clone.

. | TRBJ1-4 | TRBV30 | . | TGTGCCTGGAGTATGGGGAAGGGACGGAATGAAAAACTGTTTTTT | CAWSMGKGRNEKLFF
. | TRBJ2-3 | TRBV12-5 | TRBD1 | TGTGCTAGTGGTTCCCCGGCCACCGGGACAGGGGGCACAGATACGCAGTATTTT | CASGSPATGTGGTDTQYF
. | TRBJ2-5 | TRBV29-1 | . | TGCAGCGCCCAAATTTGGCGGGGGCCCGGGGAGACCCAGTACTTC | CSAQIWRGPGETQYF
once | TRBJ2-4 | TRBV11-2 | TRBD2 | TGTGCCAGCAGCTTAATAGCTAGCGGCCTAGCCAAAAACATTCAGTACTTC | CASSLIASGLAKNIQYF
. | TRBJ1-5 | TRBV6-1 | . | TGTGCCAGCAGTGGCTTTGCATATAGCAATCAGCCCCAGCATTTT | CASSGFAYSNQPQHF
. | TRBJ2-5 | TRBV12-5 | . | TGTGCTAGTGGTTTCGCCTTACAGGGCGGAGAGACCCAGTACTTC | CASGFALQGGETQYF
few | TRBJ1-2 | TRBV10-3 | . | TGTGCCATCAGAAGCCGGGACGCCAACTATGGCTACACCTTC | CAIRSRDANYGYTF
. | TRBJ1-1 | TRBV7-3 | . | TGTGCCAGCAGCTTAACGGTTAACACTGAAGCTTTCTTT | CASSLTVNTEAFF
. | TRBJ1-2 | TRBV19 | TRBD1 | TGTGCCACTTCCCAGGGGGACGGCTACACCTTC | CATSQGDGYTF
. | TRBJ1-4 | TRBV18 | . | TGTGCCAGCTCACCACCGGGGGGGGCGCGCGAAAAACTGTTTTTT | CASSPPGGAREKLFF
few | TRBJ1-5 | TRBV6-1 | . | TGTGCCAGCAGTGAAGGTCGGAGCAATCAGCCCCAGCATTTT | CASSEGRSNQPQHF
. | TRBJ1-1 | TRBV6-6 | . | TGTGCCAGCAGTTATCCGGGGGTCACTGAAGCTTTCTTT | CASSYPGVTEAFF
. | TRBJ2-5 | TRBV28 | . | TGTGCCAGCAGTTTCCCGGGACAATTCCAAGAGACCCAGTACTTC | CASSFPGQFQETQYF
. | TRBJ2-1 | TRBV11-2 | . | TGTGCCAGCAGCTCCCAGAGTCTGACGGGCGAGCAGTTCTTC | CASSSQSLTGEQFF